A selection of T cell receptor beta chains follows, all from one sample in a study of identical twins. TCRdb re-derived calls from the 5' RACE reads in MiXCR, one entry per CDR3 protein. The table records a few hundred thousand distinct CDR3 sequences, roughly 7.1% of them present only once. These data are also associated with another study on T cells expressing NK-cell markers.

Material: CD8+ T cells sorted from blood. Receptors were obtained from a woman aged 18-29 years in good health. CDR3s include the opening cysteine and the closing phenylalanine or tryptophan. A D gene is named only where the DNA matches it firmly. Where a row states a size, it is once, few, many or the class of an expanded clone; other rows omit it.

cdr3_nt: TGTGCCAGCAGCCCCGGGATAGGGGTCCATACGCAGTATTTT
cdr3_aa: CASSPGIGVHTQYF
clone_size: .
d_call: .
j_call: TRBJ2-3
v_call: TRBV5-6

cdr3_nt: TGTGCCAGCAGCGTAGACACAGATACGCAGTATTTT
cdr3_aa: CASSVDTDTQYF
clone_size: many
d_call: .
j_call: TRBJ2-3
v_call: TRBV9

cdr3_nt: TGTGCCAGCAGCGTCGGCGGGAGTAGTTATGAGCAGTTCTTC
cdr3_aa: CASSVGGSSYEQFF
clone_size: few
d_call: TRBD2
j_call: TRBJ2-1
v_call: TRBV9

cdr3_nt: TGTGCCAGTACCACGGGGGGGGCCTCCTACGAGCAGTACTTC
cdr3_aa: CASTTGGASYEQYF
clone_size: few
d_call: TRBD2
j_call: TRBJ2-7
v_call: TRBV19

cdr3_nt: TGTGCCAGCAGCCAAGTTGGGGACGCCAAAGAGACCCAGTACTTC
cdr3_aa: CASSQVGDAKETQYF
clone_size: few
d_call: .
j_call: TRBJ2-5
v_call: TRBV3-1

cdr3_nt: TGTGCCAGCAGCTCATTCATTGGGGGGCGCGATCAGCCCCAGCATTTT
cdr3_aa: CASSSFIGGRDQPQHF
clone_size: .
d_call: .
j_call: TRBJ1-5
v_call: TRBV5-6

cdr3_nt: TGTGCCAGCAGCCCCCACCCCCGGGACCAACGCAATGAGCAGTTCTTC
cdr3_aa: CASSPHPRDQRNEQFF
clone_size: few
d_call: .
j_call: TRBJ2-1
v_call: TRBV9

cdr3_nt: TGTGCCAGCAGAGAGCCCACCGGGGAGCTGTTTTTT
cdr3_aa: CASREPTGELFF
clone_size: few
d_call: .
j_call: TRBJ2-2
v_call: TRBV6-1

cdr3_nt: TGTGCCAGCAGCTACGGGACAGACTACTATGGCTACACCTTC
cdr3_aa: CASSYGTDYYGYTF
clone_size: many
d_call: TRBD1
j_call: TRBJ1-2
v_call: TRBV12-3/TRBV12-4

cdr3_nt: TGTGCTAGCCCCGACAGGGTTTGTGAGACCCAGTACTTC
cdr3_aa: CASPDRVCETQYF
clone_size: few
d_call: TRBD1
j_call: TRBJ2-5
v_call: TRBV12-5

cdr3_nt: TGTGCCAGCAGTTTTACAGAGAACTATGGCTACACCTTC
cdr3_aa: CASSFTENYGYTF
clone_size: .
d_call: .
j_call: TRBJ1-2
v_call: TRBV27

cdr3_nt: TGTGCCAGCAGCTTAGGGCTGGGAGGGGCCGACTATGGCTACACCTTC
cdr3_aa: CASSLGLGGADYGYTF
clone_size: many
d_call: .
j_call: TRBJ1-2
v_call: TRBV13

cdr3_nt: TGTGTCGCGGGAGGCTACGAGCAGTACTTC
cdr3_aa: CVAGGYEQYF
clone_size: few
d_call: TRBD2
j_call: TRBJ2-7
v_call: TRBV27

cdr3_nt: TGTGCCACCAGCAGAGGGCTAGCGGGGGACGATACGCAGTATTTT
cdr3_aa: CATSRGLAGDDTQYF
clone_size: few
d_call: TRBD2
j_call: TRBJ2-3
v_call: TRBV15

cdr3_nt: TGCAGTGCTAGAGATAACCTTCTTCGGGCCCAGTACTTC
cdr3_aa: CSARDNLLRAQYF
clone_size: many
d_call: .
j_call: TRBJ2-5
v_call: TRBV20-1

cdr3_nt: TGCGCCAGCGACCCCGGGACAGGGGGCTACGAGCAGTACTTC
cdr3_aa: CASDPGTGGYEQYF
clone_size: .
d_call: TRBD1
j_call: TRBJ2-7
v_call: TRBV10-2

cdr3_nt: TGCAGCGTTATCGGGGACGAGCAGTACTTC
cdr3_aa: CSVIGDEQYF
clone_size: .
d_call: .
j_call: TRBJ2-7
v_call: TRBV29-1

cdr3_nt: TGTGCCAGCAGTTTGTGGGACAGGACCTATGGCTACACCTTC
cdr3_aa: CASSLWDRTYGYTF
clone_size: many
d_call: TRBD1
j_call: TRBJ1-2
v_call: TRBV12-3/TRBV12-4

cdr3_nt: TGTGCCAGCACCACCGTCGGGGATACGCAGTATTTT
cdr3_aa: CASTTVGDTQYF
clone_size: many
d_call: .
j_call: TRBJ2-3
v_call: TRBV5-5

cdr3_nt: TGTGCCTGTTCGGGGCAGTCGAACACCGGGGAGCTGTTTTTT
cdr3_aa: CACSGQSNTGELFF
clone_size: .
d_call: .
j_call: TRBJ2-2
v_call: TRBV6-1

cdr3_nt: TGTGCCAGTAGTTGGGACTTAACCTACGAGCAGTACTTC
cdr3_aa: CASSWDLTYEQYF
clone_size: .
d_call: .
j_call: TRBJ2-7
v_call: TRBV19

cdr3_nt: TGTGCCAGCAGTTACGATGGGGGGGAGCAGTTCTTC
cdr3_aa: CASSYDGGEQFF
clone_size: many
d_call: .
j_call: TRBJ2-1
v_call: TRBV6-2/TRBV6-3

cdr3_nt: TGTGCCAGCAATTATCTAGGAGGGAACACTGAAGCTTTCTTT
cdr3_aa: CASNYLGGNTEAFF
clone_size: many
d_call: .
j_call: TRBJ1-1
v_call: TRBV6-2/TRBV6-3

cdr3_nt: TGCGCCAGCAGCCAAGCAAGGGGAGCGAACACTGAAGCTTTCTTT
cdr3_aa: CASSQARGANTEAFF
clone_size: few
d_call: .
j_call: TRBJ1-1
v_call: TRBV4-3

cdr3_nt: TGCGCCAGCAGTGAGAGGGACTGGAAACTTGAGCAGTTCTTC
cdr3_aa: CASSERDWKLEQFF
clone_size: many
d_call: .
j_call: TRBJ2-1
v_call: TRBV10-2

cdr3_nt: TGTGCCAGCTCACGGACTAGCGGGAGACGTGAGACCCAGTACTTC
cdr3_aa: CASSRTSGRRETQYF
clone_size: many
d_call: TRBD2
j_call: TRBJ2-5
v_call: TRBV18

cdr3_nt: TGTGCCAGCAGTTACAGGCCGGGGAGACAAGAGACCCAGTACTTC
cdr3_aa: CASSYRPGRQETQYF
clone_size: .
d_call: .
j_call: TRBJ2-5
v_call: TRBV6-5

cdr3_nt: TGTGCCAGCAGCGAAGCGGGAGGGCCGGAGACCCAGTACTTC
cdr3_aa: CASSEAGGPETQYF
clone_size: .
d_call: TRBD2
j_call: TRBJ2-5
v_call: TRBV27

cdr3_nt: TGTGCCAGCAGCTTAGTTATGTCTAATTCACCCCTCCACTTT
cdr3_aa: CASSLVMSNSPLHF
clone_size: few
d_call: .
j_call: TRBJ1-6
v_call: TRBV7-8

cdr3_nt: TGCAGCTCAAGGACTAGCGGGCCCGACAGCTCCTACAATGAGCAGTTCTTC
cdr3_aa: CSSRTSGPDSSYNEQFF
clone_size: .
d_call: TRBD2
j_call: TRBJ2-1
v_call: TRBV29-1

cdr3_nt: TGTGCCAGCAGGAGAGTTACCGGGACTAGCGGGGCAGATACGCAGTATTTT
cdr3_aa: CASRRVTGTSGADTQYF
clone_size: .
d_call: TRBD2
j_call: TRBJ2-3
v_call: TRBV6-1

cdr3_nt: TGTGCCAGCCTAGCGGCCGGGGAGCTGTTTTTT
cdr3_aa: CASLAAGELFF
clone_size: few
d_call: TRBD2
j_call: TRBJ2-2
v_call: TRBV12-3/TRBV12-4

cdr3_nt: TGTGCCAGCAGCCACACAGGAAACACCTACAATGAGCAGTTCTTC
cdr3_aa: CASSHTGNTYNEQFF
clone_size: few
d_call: .
j_call: TRBJ2-1
v_call: TRBV11-3

cdr3_nt: TGCGCCAGCAGCCACGAATTGAGACTAGAGAGCAATCAGCCCCAGCATTTT
cdr3_aa: CASSHELRLESNQPQHF
clone_size: few
d_call: .
j_call: TRBJ1-5
v_call: TRBV4-1

cdr3_nt: TGTGCCAGCAGCTTAACAGGGACAGGGGGCCTCGAGCAGTACTTC
cdr3_aa: CASSLTGTGGLEQYF
clone_size: few
d_call: TRBD1
j_call: TRBJ2-7
v_call: TRBV7-9

cdr3_nt: TGTGCCAGTAAAATAGGGATTTTGGGCTACACCTTC
cdr3_aa: CASKIGILGYTF
clone_size: .
d_call: .
j_call: TRBJ1-2
v_call: TRBV19

cdr3_nt: TGCGCCAGCAGCCAAGGGGGAGGACTAGCGGTGGATGAGCAGTTCTTC
cdr3_aa: CASSQGGGLAVDEQFF
clone_size: few
d_call: TRBD2
j_call: TRBJ2-1
v_call: TRBV4-3

cdr3_nt: TGTGCCAGCAGCTTACTGGTTTCGGGCACTGAAGCTTTCTTT
cdr3_aa: CASSLLVSGTEAFF
clone_size: .
d_call: .
j_call: TRBJ1-1
v_call: TRBV11-2

cdr3_nt: TGTGCCAGTACAGGGGGGGCGCTGAATGAGCAGTTCTTC
cdr3_aa: CASTGGALNEQFF
clone_size: many
d_call: .
j_call: TRBJ2-1
v_call: TRBV7-8

cdr3_nt: TGTGCCAGCAGCTCAACCGGGACTCCGCAGTACTTC
cdr3_aa: CASSSTGTPQYF
clone_size: many
d_call: .
j_call: TRBJ2-7
v_call: TRBV11-2

cdr3_nt: TGTGCCAGCAGCGTAGATGAAGATACGCAGTATTTT
cdr3_aa: CASSVDEDTQYF
clone_size: few
d_call: .
j_call: TRBJ2-3
v_call: TRBV9

cdr3_nt: TGTGCCAGCCCCGCCGGGGACAGGGGCTATGGCTACACCTTC
cdr3_aa: CASPAGDRGYGYTF
clone_size: .
d_call: TRBD1
j_call: TRBJ1-2
v_call: TRBV7-9

cdr3_nt: TGTGCCAGCAGCTTAGCGGGGCCCGGGGAGGGCAATGAGCAGTTCTTC
cdr3_aa: CASSLAGPGEGNEQFF
clone_size: .
d_call: TRBD2
j_call: TRBJ2-1
v_call: TRBV7-9

cdr3_nt: TGTGCCAGCACCCCTGAAGGATCCAAGCCCTCCCACGAGCAGTACTTC
cdr3_aa: CASTPEGSKPSHEQYF
clone_size: many
d_call: .
j_call: TRBJ2-7
v_call: TRBV7-9

cdr3_nt: TGTGCCAGCAGCTTTCCGGGACAGGGGGCCTCGATGCCTAGCACAGATACGCAGTATTTT
cdr3_aa: CASSFPGQGASMPSTDTQYF
clone_size: many
d_call: TRBD1
j_call: TRBJ2-3
v_call: TRBV11-2

cdr3_nt: TGTGCCAGCAGAGGGGATACCGGGACGGTTGAAAAACTGTTTTTT
cdr3_aa: CASRGDTGTVEKLFF
clone_size: .
d_call: .
j_call: TRBJ1-4
v_call: TRBV2

cdr3_nt: TGCGCCAGCAGCCAAGAAGTAGGACAAGTCGGTTTTAGCGAGCAGTACTTC
cdr3_aa: CASSQEVGQVGFSEQYF
clone_size: .
d_call: .
j_call: TRBJ2-7
v_call: TRBV4-3

cdr3_nt: TGTGCCAGGACGACGGAGAACACCGGGGAGCTGTTTTTT
cdr3_aa: CARTTENTGELFF
clone_size: .
d_call: .
j_call: TRBJ2-2
v_call: TRBV2

cdr3_nt: TGTGCCACCAACCTGCGGGGAGGCAATCAGCCCCAGCATTTT
cdr3_aa: CATNLRGGNQPQHF
clone_size: few
d_call: .
j_call: TRBJ1-5
v_call: TRBV15

cdr3_nt: TGCAGCGTTGAGCGGGACAGTCCCCACGAGCAGTACTTC
cdr3_aa: CSVERDSPHEQYF
clone_size: many
d_call: .
j_call: TRBJ2-7
v_call: TRBV29-1

cdr3_nt: TGTGCCAGCAGTTGGCAGTGGTCTGTCTACACCTTC
cdr3_aa: CASSWQWSVYTF
clone_size: few
d_call: .
j_call: TRBJ1-2
v_call: TRBV7-9

cdr3_nt: TGTGCCAGCAGCTTAGGTGGGTCTGGCTACGAGCAGTACTTC
cdr3_aa: CASSLGGSGYEQYF
clone_size: many
d_call: .
j_call: TRBJ2-7
v_call: TRBV13

cdr3_nt: TGTGCCAGCAGCGTAGGCGGTTATGGGGCCTACGAGCAGTACTTC
cdr3_aa: CASSVGGYGAYEQYF
clone_size: few
d_call: .
j_call: TRBJ2-7
v_call: TRBV9

cdr3_nt: TGTGCCAGCAGCCAGGGGCAGTGGGGGATGGATAATGAGCAGTTCTTC
cdr3_aa: CASSQGQWGMDNEQFF
clone_size: few
d_call: .
j_call: TRBJ2-1
v_call: TRBV3-1

cdr3_nt: TGTGCCACCAGCACCCAGGACAGTGAAGAGACCCAGTACTTC
cdr3_aa: CATSTQDSEETQYF
clone_size: many
d_call: .
j_call: TRBJ2-5
v_call: TRBV15